One T cell receptor (beta chain) is described in this entry. The target antigen is unknown. 60 Vbeta and 13 Jbeta primers were used in PCR. TCRdb keeps only in-frame clones here, not all; method: immunoSEQ multiplex PCR. The table records under 250,000 clones, about 85% of them present only once. CDR1 and CDR2 from the germline V gene are ENHRY and SYGVKD. V was clipped by 2 bases and J by 6 bases; unmatched bases: 10. The CDR3 is 16 amino acids. This entry is derived from a study of cytomegalovirus exposure and HLA in healthy donors. Study summary: When 398 donors were genotyped, just over 80% of them were found to fall in the Caucasian-associated ancestry cluster. Study results and limitations: Earlier analysis looked at TCR beta V segments, and most were productive about 87% or about 30% of the time.

The sequence derives from a girl aged 2-10 years in good health and CMV-seronegative. The J gene is TRBJ1-1, the V gene TRBV10-3; 9 bases match TRBD1. Sample: PBMCs. Here the CDR3 reads CAISERDRAPGAEAFF. In DNA form, the CDR3 reads TGTGCCATCAGTGAGAGGGACAGGGCCCCCGGGGCTGAAGCTTTCTTT.